Described below is a single TCR beta chain sequence and its context. Its antigen is still unknown. No much larger clone is present one base from it, and per-base qualities are unavailable. The immunoSEQ Assay, a bias-controlled multiplex PCR, was used to amplify TCRbeta CDR3 regions from genomic DNA. In the source study's methods: The number of nucleated cells in each sample was estimated from the amplification of reference gene primers within the assay. Sequence reads were collapsed and filtered to measure the absolute abundance of every unique TCRbeta CDR3 rearrangement. Productive Simpson clonality was computed per sample as the square root of Simpson's diversity index over productive rearrangements. In its TCRdb copy, this immuneACCESS table keeps in-frame sequences only and misses some clones. Where compared with another copy, unresolved V genes explain less than half of these, and the others have no known cause. Clone size and V and J calls were adopted from that table, with D and trimming inferred from the DNA. The sample table contains about 150,000 clones; only one count was recorded for around nine tenths of them. Around 0.5% of the sample rests with the top ten.

CDR1 and CDR2 are read off the germline V gene as MNHEY and SVGAGI. The CDR3 runs 14 amino acids, cysteine and phenylalanine included. Only the CDR3 part of the read is kept: 42 bases, read in frame from the first base. From V the trimming removes 2 bases and from J it removes 5 bases, while the gene matches leave 6 bases of the junction unaccounted for. In Seattle, one collaborating source enrolled patients while the infection was active and tracked those patients longitudinally over the course of disease. The collaborating institutions used their own protocols to collect whole blood in K2EDTA tubes. For TCRbeta analysis, collaborator samples were shipped as frozen whole blood, as isolated PBMCs, or as DNA extracted from either sample type. These data are taken from a study of blood T cell repertoires in COVID-19 (TCRdb year 2020). Background for the entire study: Samples covering the acute and convalescent phases of COVID-19 were provided by collaborators in the United States, Italy and Spain. The repertoires were released in a freely available public database intended as a resource for research on the immune response to SARS-CoV-2. Subjects who had been exposed to COVID-19, were actively infected with it, or had recovered from it provided the deeply sampled blood TCRbeta repertoires that made up the dataset. The samples were drawn from two sources: the first 160 participants of the ongoing ImmuneRACE study, and 950 to 1,500 subjects contributed by 6 global collaborators. The material from the prospective study consisted of cDNA or gDNA derived from T cells, B-cell-depleted T cells, or PBMCs. HLA class I and class II types, where available, came from metadata supplied by the sample provider rather than from assay-based typing. Sample metadata almost always included a de-identified subject ID, COVID-19 status, age in years and sex. The investigation overall reported the following: The amount of clinical and demographic metadata varied by source and participant and was provided uncurated.

This chain is built from TRBV6-5 and TRBJ2-7, and TRBD1 aligns with 7 junction nucleotides. The sample comprised peripheral blood. The TCR was taken from a man between 60 and 75 years old with COVID-19, enrolled during active disease. The nucleotides read TGTGCCAGCAGTTACCTGACAGGGCGAAACGAGCAGTACTTC. Translated, this gives CASSYLTGRNEQYF.